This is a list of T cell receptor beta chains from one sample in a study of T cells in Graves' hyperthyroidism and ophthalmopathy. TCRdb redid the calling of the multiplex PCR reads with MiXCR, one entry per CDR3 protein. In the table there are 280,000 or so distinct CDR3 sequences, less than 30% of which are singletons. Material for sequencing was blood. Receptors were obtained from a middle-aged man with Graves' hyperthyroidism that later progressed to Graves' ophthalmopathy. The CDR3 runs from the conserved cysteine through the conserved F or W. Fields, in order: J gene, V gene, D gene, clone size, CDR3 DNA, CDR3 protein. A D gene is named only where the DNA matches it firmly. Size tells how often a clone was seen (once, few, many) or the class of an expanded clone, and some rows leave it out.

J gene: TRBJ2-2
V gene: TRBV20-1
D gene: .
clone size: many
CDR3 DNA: TGCAGTGCTATCCCGGGACTTTTCGCGAACACCGGGGAGCTGTTTTTT
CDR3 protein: CSAIPGLFANTGELFF

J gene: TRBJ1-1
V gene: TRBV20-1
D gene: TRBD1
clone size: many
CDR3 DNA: TGCAGTGCTAGAAATAGACAGGGGGCGGTGGTGAACACTGAAGCTTTCTTT
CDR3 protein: CSARNRQGAVVNTEAFF

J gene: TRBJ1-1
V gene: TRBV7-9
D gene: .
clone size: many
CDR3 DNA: TGTGCCAGCACGAGGGATGGGTACACTGAAGCTTTCTTT
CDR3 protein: CASTRDGYTEAFF

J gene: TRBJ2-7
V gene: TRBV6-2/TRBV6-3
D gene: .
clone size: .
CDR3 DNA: TGTGCCAGCATGAGCGGACCCTACGAGCAGTACTTC
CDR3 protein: CASMSGPYEQYF

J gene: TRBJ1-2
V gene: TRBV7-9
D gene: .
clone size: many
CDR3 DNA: TGTGCCAGCAGCCCTGGACACCTTAACTATGGCTACACCTTC
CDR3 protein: CASSPGHLNYGYTF

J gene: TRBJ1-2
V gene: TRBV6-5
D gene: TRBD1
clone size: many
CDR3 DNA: TGTGCCAGCAGTTATGGTCCTACAGGGGCAAATGGCTACACCTTC
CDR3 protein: CASSYGPTGANGYTF

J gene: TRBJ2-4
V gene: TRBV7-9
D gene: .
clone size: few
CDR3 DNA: TGTGCCAGCAGCGGGGTGGGTCCGTACTTC
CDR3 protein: CASSGVGPYF

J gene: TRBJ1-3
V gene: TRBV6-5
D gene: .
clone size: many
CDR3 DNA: TGTGCCAGCAGTTACGACTGGTCTGGAAACACCATATATTTT
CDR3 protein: CASSYDWSGNTIYF

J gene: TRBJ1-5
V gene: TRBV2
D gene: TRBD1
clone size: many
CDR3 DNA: TGTGCCAGCAGGACAGGGACAAATCAGCCCCAGCATTTT
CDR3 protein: CASRTGTNQPQHF

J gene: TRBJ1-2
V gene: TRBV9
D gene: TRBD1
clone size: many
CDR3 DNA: TGTGCCAGCAGCTGGACAGGGAAGAACTTC
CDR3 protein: CASSWTGKNF

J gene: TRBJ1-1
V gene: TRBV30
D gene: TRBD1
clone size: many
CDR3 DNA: TGTGCCTGGAAACTGGGACAGGAAGCTTTCTTT
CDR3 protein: CAWKLGQEAFF

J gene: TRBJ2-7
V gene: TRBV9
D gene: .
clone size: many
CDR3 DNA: TGTGCCAGCAGCCCGGACACCGCCTACGAGCAGTACTTC
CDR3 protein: CASSPDTAYEQYF

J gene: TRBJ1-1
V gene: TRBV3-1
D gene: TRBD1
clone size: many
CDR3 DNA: TGTGCCAGCAGCCAACGACAGGGGAGCGACACTGAAGCTTTCTTT
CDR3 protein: CASSQRQGSDTEAFF

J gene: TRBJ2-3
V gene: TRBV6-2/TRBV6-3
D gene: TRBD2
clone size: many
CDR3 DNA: TGTGCCAGCAGTACCCCATGGTACGGATCGGGGGGGACAGATACGCAGTATTTT
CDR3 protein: CASSTPWYGSGGTDTQYF

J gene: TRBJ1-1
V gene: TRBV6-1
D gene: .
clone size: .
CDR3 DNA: TGTGCCAGCTTAGAGGGGGTGAACACTGAAGCTTTCTTT
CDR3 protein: CASLEGVNTEAFF

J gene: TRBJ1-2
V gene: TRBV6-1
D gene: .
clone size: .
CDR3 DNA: TGTGCCAGCAGTAAAGATGGAGGGGGCTACACCTTC
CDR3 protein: CASSKDGGGYTF

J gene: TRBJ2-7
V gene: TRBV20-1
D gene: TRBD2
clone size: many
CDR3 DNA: TGCAGTGCTAGAGGGGGACTAGCGGGAGGCGAGCAGTACTTC
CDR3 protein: CSARGGLAGGEQYF

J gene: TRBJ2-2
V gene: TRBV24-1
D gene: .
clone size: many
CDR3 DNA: TGTGCCACCAGTGACCCCGGTTGGGTCAAATCCGGGGAGCTGTTTTTT
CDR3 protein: CATSDPGWVKSGELFF

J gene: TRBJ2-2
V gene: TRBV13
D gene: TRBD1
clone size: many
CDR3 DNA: TGTGCCAGCAGCACCAGGGGGCTTCGGACCGGGGAGCTGTTTTTT
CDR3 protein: CASSTRGLRTGELFF

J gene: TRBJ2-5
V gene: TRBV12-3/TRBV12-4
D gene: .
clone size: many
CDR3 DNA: TGTGCCAGCAGTTTAATCGGGTTGGCGGGAGAGACCCAGTACTTC
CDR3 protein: CASSLIGLAGETQYF

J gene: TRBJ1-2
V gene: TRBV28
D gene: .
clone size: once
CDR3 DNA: TGTGCCAGCATAGGGACCGACTATGGCTACACCTTC
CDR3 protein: CASIGTDYGYTF

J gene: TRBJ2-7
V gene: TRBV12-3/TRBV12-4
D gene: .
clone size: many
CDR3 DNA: TGTGCCAGCAGTTTCCCGGGGGCATTGGAGCAGTACTTC
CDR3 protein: CASSFPGALEQYF

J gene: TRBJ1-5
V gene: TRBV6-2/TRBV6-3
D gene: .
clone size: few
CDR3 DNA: TGTGCCAGCAGTTACCCTTTAGGGACGCCGGGCGGTGGCAATCAGCCCCAGCATTTT
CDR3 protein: CASSYPLGTPGGGNQPQHF

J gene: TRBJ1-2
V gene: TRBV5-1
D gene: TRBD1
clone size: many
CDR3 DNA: TGCGCCAGCAGCTTGGAGGGACAGCATGGCTACACCTTC
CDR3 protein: CASSLEGQHGYTF

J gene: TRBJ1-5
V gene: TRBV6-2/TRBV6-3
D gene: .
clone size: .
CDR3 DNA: TGTGCCAGCAGTAAATATGGGGGGGGGAGCAATCAGCCCCAGCATTTT
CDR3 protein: CASSKYGGGSNQPQHF